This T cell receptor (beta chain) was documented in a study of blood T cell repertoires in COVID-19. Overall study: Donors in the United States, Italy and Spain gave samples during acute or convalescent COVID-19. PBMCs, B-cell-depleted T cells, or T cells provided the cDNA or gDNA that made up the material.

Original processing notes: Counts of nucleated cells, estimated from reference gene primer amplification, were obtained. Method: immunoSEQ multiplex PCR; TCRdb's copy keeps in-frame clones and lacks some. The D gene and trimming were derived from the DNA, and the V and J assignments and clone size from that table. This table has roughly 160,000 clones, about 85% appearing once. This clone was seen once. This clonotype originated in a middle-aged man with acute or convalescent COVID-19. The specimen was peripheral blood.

CDR3 sequence reads: CASVRGSEAFF. The CDR3 nucleotides are TGTGCCAGCGTTCGGGGTTCTGAAGCTTTCTTT. The rearrangement uses TRBV3-1 (or the pseudogene TRBV3-2) and TRBJ1-1; no reliable D call. V lost 8 bases and J 6 bases, leaving 10 bases between the germline ends. The CDR3 extends over 11 amino acids. CDR1 is LGHDT and CDR2 is YNNKEL in the germline V gene (reference sequence).